A single sample gave rise to the 6 T cell receptor beta chains below, sequenced in a study of T cell clonotyping in hematopoietic cell transplantation. The method was immunoSEQ multiplex PCR; TCRdb's version includes in-frame clones alone and lacks a portion of them. The sample lists 55,000 to 70,000 clones, 94% occurring once. Sequences were obtained from peripheral blood mononuclear cells. Receptors originate from a man in his forties or fifties in good health. Some clones in this sample may be carry-over from other donors' samples.

This clone was detected once. V and J are TRBV5-1 and TRBJ2-7, with TRBD2 matching over 8 bases. Germline V lookup: CDR1 SGHRS, CDR2 YFSETQ. The CDR3 is 14 amino acids. The junction had 4 bases not matched to a gene; V was cut back by 4 bases and J by 1 base. CDR3 DNA: TGCGCCAGCAGCCTAGCGGGTACTTCCTACGAGCAGTACTTC. Translation gives CASSLAGTSYEQYF.

The V call is TRBV5-4, the J call TRBJ1-6; no definite D call. Germline-derived CDR1 and CDR2 are SGHNT and YYREEE (reference sequence). V lost 5 bases and J 0 bases, leaving 12 bases between the germline ends. The CDR3 is made up of 16 amino acids. CDR3 bases: TGTGCCAGCAGAATACAAGGGAACTCCTATAATTCACCCCTCCACTTT. It yields the protein CASRIQGNSYNSPLHF.

This chain links TRBV19 with TRBJ1-4, with D possibly being TRBD1 (6 bases). CDR3 length: 15 amino acids. V lost 3 bases, J lost 3 bases, and 11 bases lay in between. Germline V CDR1 and CDR2: LNHDA, SQIVND (reference sequence). CDR3 DNA sequence: TGTGCCAGTAGTATGGGGGCGTCAGCTAATGAAAAACTGTTTTTT. Protein sequence: CASSMGASANEKLFF.

This clone was seen once. V is TRBV10-3 and J is TRBJ1-2, with 7 bases matching TRBD1. Trimming removed 3 bases from V and 8 bases from J; junction bases left unmatched: 12. The CDR3 totals 15 residues. CDR1 is ENHRY and CDR2 is SYGVKD in the germline V gene. The CDR3 spells CAISERWQGGSGYTF. The CDR3 coding sequence is TGTGCCATCAGTGAAAGATGGCAGGGGGGAAGCGGCTACACCTTC.

V is TRBV9 and J is TRBJ2-5, with 9 bases that match TRBD2. This CDR3 spans 16 amino acids. Germline assignment: CDR1 SGDLS and CDR2 YYNGEE. V trimming: 4 bases; J trimming: 3 bases; junction bases outside the gene matches: 10. The CDR3 region is CASSSPKTSGEETQYF. The CDR3 DNA follows: TGTGCCAGCAGCTCCCCGAAGACTAGCGGAGAAGAGACCCAGTACTTC. Looking up the rest from reference TRBV9 and TRBJ2-5 gives the full variable domain: DSGVTQTPKHLITATGQRVTLRCSPRSGDLSVYWYQQSLDQGLQFLIQYYNGEERAKGNILERFSAQQFPDLHSELNLSSLELGDSALYFCASSSPKTSGEETQYFGPGTRLLVL.

V and J are TRBV28 and TRBJ1-3; the D is unclear. The V end was cut by 8 bases, the J end by 4 bases, with 18 bases between. The CDR3 spans 15 residues. Germline lookup yields CDR1 MDHEN and CDR2 SYDVKM. The CDR3 region has the DNA TGTGCCAGCGCCTTTATGCCGCATCGGGGAAACACCATATATTTT. It is translated as CASAFMPHRGNTIYF.